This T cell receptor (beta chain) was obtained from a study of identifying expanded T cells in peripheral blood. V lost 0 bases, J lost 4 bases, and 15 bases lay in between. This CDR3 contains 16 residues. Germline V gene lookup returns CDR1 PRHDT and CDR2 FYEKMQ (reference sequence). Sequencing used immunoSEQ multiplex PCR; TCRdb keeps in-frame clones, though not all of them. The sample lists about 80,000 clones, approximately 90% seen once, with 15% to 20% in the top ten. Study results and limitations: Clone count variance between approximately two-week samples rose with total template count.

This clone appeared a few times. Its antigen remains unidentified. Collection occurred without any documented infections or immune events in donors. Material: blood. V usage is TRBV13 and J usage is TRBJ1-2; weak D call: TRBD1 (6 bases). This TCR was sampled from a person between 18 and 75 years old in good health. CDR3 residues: CASSLGRGGVPYGYTF. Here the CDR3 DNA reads TGTGCCAGCAGCTTAGGCCGTGGGGGCGTACCCTATGGCTACACCTTC.